A single sample is the source of the 21 T cell receptor beta chains below, sequenced in a study of brain metastases from non-small cell lung cancer. Sequencing used immunoSEQ multiplex PCR; TCRdb keeps in-frame clones, though not all of them. The sample includes thousands of clones, roughly four fifths seen only once; the top ten take almost 10%. The sequencing input was tissue from a brain metastasis. All receptors come from a donor at least 40 years old with non-small cell lung cancer.

By share, this clone counts as large. The V call is TRBV5-4, the J call TRBJ2-5; 8 nucleotides align to TRBD2. The J segment lost 5 bases and the V segment lost 0 bases, leaving 3 bases of the junction unmatched. The CDR3 totals 14 residues. The germline CDR1 and CDR2 sequences are SGHNT and YYREEE (reference sequence). DNA for the CDR3: TGTGCCAGCAGCTTGGAAGCGGGGGTTGAGACCCAGTACTTC. The encoded protein is CASSLEAGVETQYF.

A single count supports this clone. The chain combines TRBV6-2 or TRBV6-3 with TRBJ1-1; tentatively, D is TRBD1 (5 bases). V dropped 1 base and J dropped 5 bases, with 17 bases sitting between them. This CDR3 comprises 16 residues. Germline V CDR1 and CDR2: MNHEY, SVGEGT. As DNA, the CDR3 is TGTGCCAGCAGTTACTTCGAAGGCTCAGGGCGGACTGAAGCTTTCTTT. Encoded protein: CASSYFEGSGRTEAFF.

V is TRBV6-1 and J is TRBJ1-1; no definite D call. Germline values: CDR1 MNHNS, CDR2 SASEGT. V lost 5 bases and J lost 1, with 8 bases in between. This CDR3 region has 13 residues. CDR3 nucleotides: TGTGCCAGCAGTAACGAGAAGAACACTGAAGCTTTCTTT. Translating gives CASSNEKNTEAFF.

Regarding this clone: At one boundary the junction diverges from the germline segment, which might be a read error. The sample carries other DNA sequences with the same CDR3. The V call is TRBV10-3, the J call TRBJ2-7, with TRBD1 matching 7 bases. Germline values: CDR1 ENHRY, CDR2 SYGVKD. CDR3 length: 13 residues. CDR3 sequence: CAIRSTGIDEQYF. The DNA for the CDR3 is TGTGCCATCAGGTCGACAGGGATCGACGAGCAGTACTTT.

In its sample, this clone was seen a few times. The same CDR3 arises from other DNA sequences in this sample as well. The J gene is TRBJ2-1, the V gene TRBV5-6; 7 bases line up with TRBD2. The germline CDR1 and CDR2 sequences are SGHDT and YYEEEE. The CDR3 sequence is 17 residues long. The trim removed 5 bases at V and 5 bases at J, leaving 16 bases unmatched. CDR3 DNA sequence: TGTGCCAGCAGTACGTCCCGACTAGCTGGGGGAAACAATGAGCAGTTCTTC. Amino acids: CASSTSRLAGGNNEQFF.

This chain connects TRBV7-8 to TRBJ1-5; D may be TRBD1 (5 bases). The germline V gene encodes CDR1 SGHVS and CDR2 FQNEAQ. V lost 2 bases and J lost 8, with 13 bases in between. The CDR3 contains 14 residues. This CDR3 reads CASSLSRGREPQHF. The DNA of the CDR3 is TGTGCCAGCAGCTTAAGCCGGGGCAGGGAGCCCCAGCATTTT.

This clone has more than one count but fewer than ten. In the same sample, other DNA sequences code for this CDR3. The CDR3: CASSQDVGYGYTF. The CDR3 DNA is TGTGCCAGCAGCCAAGATGTGGGCTATGGCTACACCTTC. The gene calls are TRBV14 and TRBJ1-2; D is ambiguous. This CDR3 has 13 amino acids. Germline V gives CDR1 SGHDN, CDR2 FVKESK. With 0 bases removed from V and 4 bases from J, the gap between germline ends came to 6 bases.

The chain joins TRBV30 to TRBJ2-1, with 10 bases lining up with TRBD2. The germline gives CDR1 GTSNPN, CDR2 SVGIG (reference sequence). This CDR3 has 15 residues. J gave up 4 bases and V 2 bases, and 5 bases lay outside the gene matches. The CDR3 sequence: CAWSFRTSGYNEQFF. DNA of the CDR3: TGTGCCTGGAGTTTTAGGACTAGCGGATACAATGAGCAGTTCTTC.

This clone has a single count. In DNA, the CDR3 is TGTGCCACCAGCAGAGGGGGGGGAGCCTCTGGAAACACCATATATTTT. This gives the protein CATSRGGGASGNTIYF. V and J are TRBV15 and TRBJ1-3; tentative D call: TRBD1 (5 bases). With 1 base removed from V and 0 bases from J, the gap between germline ends came to 10 bases. The V gene's germline CDR1 is LNHNV and CDR2 YYDKDF (reference sequence). The length of the CDR3 is 16 residues. The full variable domain, in which reference TRBV15 and TRBJ1-3 provide the parts outside the CDR3, is DAMVIQNPRYQVTQFGKPVTLSCSQTLNHNVMYWYQQKSSQAPKLLFHYYDKDFNNEADTPDNFQSRRPNTSFCFLDIRSPGLGDTAMYLCATSRGGGASGNTIYFGEGSWLTVV.

The genes are TRBV27 and TRBJ2-1; D gene ambiguous. CDR1 MNHEY and CDR2 SMNVEV come from the germline V gene (reference sequence). V lost 5 bases and J 7 bases, leaving 12 bases between the germline ends. The CDR3 is 13 amino acids. CDR3 DNA: TGTGCCAGCAGTCTGCGACTTCAGAATGAGCAGTTCTTC. Protein product: CASSLRLQNEQFF.

The rearrangement links TRBV24-1 to TRBJ2-5, with 7 nucleotides matching TRBD1. Germline CDR1 and CDR2: KGHDR and SFDVKD. The length of the CDR3 is 14 residues. V shed 3 bases and J 3 bases; nucleotides not matched to a gene: 3. This CDR3 is CATSDPGTEETQYF. The DNA for the CDR3 is TGTGCCACCAGTGATCCCGGGACAGAAGAGACCCAGTACTTC.

In this sample, this clone turned up once. A read error may be the cause here, since a much bigger clone is one base away. V gene TRBV5-6 combines with J gene TRBJ2-7, with 7 bases that match TRBD1. V shed 4 bases and J 3 bases; nucleotides not matched to a gene: 10. CDR3 length: 15 amino acids. The V gene's germline CDR1 is SGHDT and CDR2 YYEEEE. In DNA form, the CDR3 reads TGTGCCAGCAGCACCGGGACAGCTGCCCTCTACGAGCAGTACTTC. Its protein product is CASSTGTAALYEQYF.

The chain carries TRBV19 and TRBJ2-3, with 11 bases lining up with TRBD2. With 6 bases clipped from V and 4 bases from J, the junction kept 6 bases outside the gene matches. CDR1 LNHDA and CDR2 SQIVND come from the germline V gene (reference sequence). This CDR3 has 15 amino acids. The CDR3 is CASRTLAGDADTQYF. CDR3 coding DNA: TGTGCCAGTAGGACACTAGCGGGAGATGCAGATACGCAGTATTTT.

CDR3 amino acids: CASSRDRGQFNEQFF. The CDR3 bases are TGTGCCAGCAGCCGGGACAGGGGGCAATTCAATGAGCAGTTCTTC. The chain couples TRBV2 to TRBJ2-1, with 12 bases identical to TRBD1. This CDR3 contains 15 residues. CDR1 and CDR2 (germline): SNHLY, FYNNEI. V shed 6 bases, J shed 6 bases, and the junction held 6 bases outside the gene matches.

This rearrangement joins TRBV13 to TRBJ1-6; a possible D gene is TRBD1 (5 bases). Trimming took off 7 bases at V and 11 bases at J, with 18 bases between the two ends. The CDR3 has 14 amino acids. CDR1 is PRHDT and CDR2 is FYEKMQ in the germline V gene (reference sequence). For the CDR3, the DNA is TGTGCCAGCAATCCCCTCGGGAGGGGAGCACCCCTCCACTTT. As protein: CASNPLGRGAPLHF. The whole variable domain, filled in from reference TRBV13 and TRBJ1-6, reads AAGVIQSPRHLIKEKRETATLKCYPIPRHDTVYWYQQGPGQDPQFLISFYEKMQSDKGSIPDRFSAQQFSDYHSELNMSSLELGDSALYFCASNPLGRGAPLHFGNGTRLTVT.

In this sample, this clone turned up once. The chain employs TRBV24-1 and TRBJ2-5, with D tentatively TRBD2 (6 bases). V lost 5 bases and J lost 5, with 8 bases in between. CDR3 length: 12 amino acids. Looked up from germline, CDR1 is KGHDR and CDR2 is SFDVKD. The CDR3 reads CATSGAGETQYF. DNA of the CDR3: TGTGCCACCAGTGGGGCGGGGGAGACCCAGTACTTC.

The V and J genes are TRBV9 and TRBJ2-3; 10 bases are shared with TRBD2. The germline V gene has CDR1 SGDLS and CDR2 YYNGEE. This CDR3 is 17 amino acids long. Trimming cost V 0 bases and J 2 bases; bases outside gene matches: 6. CDR3 nucleotides: TGTGCCAGCAGCGTAGAATCAGCGGGGGGGTCCACAGATACGCAGTATTTT. It is translated as CASSVESAGGSTDTQYF.

This chain connects TRBV7-8 to TRBJ2-1; D gene ambiguous. Between the trimmed V and J ends, which lost 1 base and 6 bases, there was a span of 7 bases. This CDR3 spans 13 amino acids. Germline CDR1 is SGHVS and CDR2 is FQNEAQ. CDR3 coding DNA: TGTGCCAGCAGCTTAGATCGAGCCAATGAGCAGTTCTTC. This translates into CASSLDRANEQFF.

The chain has TRBV6-1 and TRBJ2-4, with D tentatively TRBD1 (5 bases). This CDR3 is 14 amino acids long. Germline V gene lookup returns CDR1 MNHNS and CDR2 SASEGT. With 3 bases removed from V and 0 bases from J, the gap between germline ends came to 6 bases. This chain's CDR3 is CASSETVAKNIQYF. The DNA of the CDR3 is TGTGCCAGCAGTGAGACAGTAGCCAAAAACATTCAGTACTTC.

On this clone itself: The sample contains more than one DNA sequence encoding this CDR3. The chain's CDR3 is CASSRGLAGGRETQYF. For the CDR3, the DNA is TGTGCCAGCAGCCGTGGACTAGCGGGAGGGCGGGAGACCCAGTACTTC. J is TRBJ2-5 and V is TRBV7-2; 15 positions match TRBD2. V dropped 5 bases and J dropped 5; count of bases not matched to a gene: 6. The germline V gene encodes CDR1 SGHTA and CDR2 FQGNSA. The CDR3 totals 16 residues.

The chain carries TRBV7-2 and TRBJ2-3; TRBD2 might be the D (5 bases). The CDR3 is 12 amino acids. The germline CDR1 and CDR2 sequences are SGHTA and FQGNSA. V was cut by 3 bases and J by 5 bases, with 6 bases left in between. CDR3 nucleotide sequence: TGTGCCAGCAGCTTTAGCGTAGATACGCAGTATTTT. Protein: CASSFSVDTQYF.